One and the same sample provided the 20 T cell receptor beta chains below, sequenced in a study of blood T cell repertoires in COVID-19. Profiling relied on immunoSEQ multiplex PCR, and the TCRdb table lists in-frame clones only, not all of them. The data hold 300,000 to 400,000 clones, with around nine tenths observed a single time. Material: peripheral blood. The receptors here all came from a woman aged 18-35 years who had recovered from COVID-19.

The chain employs TRBV9 and TRBJ2-3; tentative D call: TRBD2 (6 bases). The CDR3 extends over 15 amino acids. Germline-derived CDR1 and CDR2 are SGDLS and YYNGEE. V dropped 4 bases and J dropped 2 bases, with 14 bases sitting between them. The CDR3 DNA sequence: TGTGCCAGCAGCAAAAGCGGCGGGAACACAGATACGCAGTATTTT. This translates into CASSKSGGNTDTQYF.

The chain links TRBV24-1 to TRBJ2-5; tentative D call: TRBD2 (5 bases). There are 14 residues in the CDR3. V lost 4 bases, J lost 4 bases, and 12 bases lay in between. The germline V gene encodes CDR1 KGHDR and CDR2 SFDVKD. The CDR3 DNA is TGTGCCACCAGTGAAACTAGTCTAGGAGAGACCCAGTACTTC. Protein product: CATSETSLGETQYF.

V is TRBV19 and J is TRBJ1-1, with a weak D call TRBD1 (5 bases). Per the germline V gene, CDR1 is LNHDA and CDR2 is SQIVND (reference sequence). The CDR3 loop spans 15 amino acids. Between the trimmed V and J ends, which lost 5 bases and 1 base, there was a span of 14 bases. CDR3 in amino acids: CASSPWGDPNTEAFF. DNA for the CDR3: TGTGCCAGTAGTCCCTGGGGGGACCCGAACACTGAAGCTTTCTTT.

The chain uses TRBV2 and TRBJ2-1, with 12 bases aligning to TRBD2. Germline CDR1 SNHLY, CDR2 FYNNEI. The CDR3 has 17 residues. The trim removed 3 bases at V and 3 bases at J, leaving 6 bases unmatched. CDR3: CASSDGLAGRIYNEQFF. The CDR3 DNA sequence: TGTGCCAGCAGTGATGGACTAGCGGGGAGGATCTACAATGAGCAGTTCTTC. The full variable domain, in which reference TRBV2 and TRBJ2-1 provide the parts outside the CDR3, is EPEVTQTPSHQVTQMGQEVILRCVPISNHLYFYWYRQILGQKVEFLVSFYNNEISEKSEIFDDQFSVERPDGSNFTLKIRSTKLEDSAMYFCASSDGLAGRIYNEQFFGPGTRLTVL.

The chain employs TRBV5-5 and TRBJ1-5, with D maybe TRBD1 (5 bases). This CDR3 spans 14 amino acids. Trimming pared 5 bases from V and 5 bases from J, leaving 14 bases between. Germline assignment: CDR1 SGHKS and CDR2 YYEKEE (reference sequence). The CDR3 here is CASSQTVTYQPQHF. CDR3 coding DNA: TGTGCCAGCAGTCAGACAGTTACCTATCAGCCCCAGCATTTT. The entire variable domain, with the rest obtained from reference TRBV5-5 and TRBJ1-5, is as follows: DAGVTQSPTHLIKTRGQQVTLRCSPISGHKSVSWYQQVLGQGPQFIFQYYEKEERGRGNFPDRFSARQFPNYSSELNVNALLLGDSALYLCASSQTVTYQPQHFGDGTRLSIL.

The CDR3 protein is CASSGGLAGHTDTQYF. In DNA form, the CDR3 reads TGTGCCAGCAGCGGGGGACTAGCGGGCCACACAGATACGCAGTATTTT. The chain carries TRBV7-2 and TRBJ2-3; 12 nucleotides align to TRBD2. Trimming removed 5 bases from V and 2 bases from J; junction bases left unmatched: 5. The CDR3 is made up of 16 amino acids. Germline CDR1 is SGHTA and CDR2 is FQGNSA.

V gene TRBV15 combines with J gene TRBJ1-2; D perhaps matches TRBD1 (5 bases). The germline V gene encodes CDR1 LNHNV and CDR2 YYDKDF (reference sequence). CDR3 size: 14 residues. V lost 0 bases and J 4 bases, leaving 9 bases between the germline ends. The CDR3 DNA reads TGTGCCACCAGCAGAGACTTAGACAGCTATGGCTACACCTTC. This translates into CATSRDLDSYGYTF. The full variable domain, in which reference TRBV15 and TRBJ1-2 provide the parts outside the CDR3, is DAMVIQNPRYQVTQFGKPVTLSCSQTLNHNVMYWYQQKSSQAPKLLFHYYDKDFNNEADTPDNFQSRRPNTSFCFLDIRSPGLGDTAMYLCATSRDLDSYGYTFGSGTRLTVV.

The chain is built from TRBV11-3 and TRBJ1-1, with 7 bases aligning to TRBD1. Germline loops: CDR1 SGHNT, CDR2 YENEEA. The CDR3 is 16 amino acids. The V segment lost 1 base and the J segment 5 bases; nucleotides outside the gene matches: 10. DNA of the CDR3: TGTGCCAGCAGCTTAGCCCCGACAGGGAGAGGGACTGAAGCTTTCTTT. Translation: CASSLAPTGRGTEAFF.

V usage is TRBV10-2 and J usage is TRBJ1-2, with TRBD1 identical over 8 bases. Germline CDR1 and CDR2: WSHSY and SAAADI. V dropped 6 bases and J dropped 5; count of bases not matched to a gene: 5. The CDR3 sequence is 13 residues long. The CDR3, as DNA: TGCGCCAGCAGATCAGGGGGCCCATATGGCTACACCTTC. Residues: CASRSGGPYGYTF.

The chain uses TRBV6-6 and TRBJ2-7, with 12 bases fitting TRBD2. This CDR3 contains 16 residues. V trimming: 2 bases; J trimming: 0 bases; junction bases outside the gene matches: 2. The germline V gene encodes CDR1 MNHNY and CDR2 SVGAGI (reference sequence). CDR3 DNA sequence: TGTGCCAGCAGTTACCGACTAGCGGGAGCCTCCTACGAGCAGTACGTC. It codes for CASSYRLAGASYEQYV.

The chain joins TRBV6-4 to TRBJ2-2, with a weak D call TRBD2 (7 bases). Germline CDR1 is MRHNA and CDR2 is SNTAGT. V dropped 6 bases and J dropped 0 bases, with 14 bases sitting between them. The CDR3 covers 16 residues. In DNA, the CDR3 is TGTGCCAGCAGGGAGGGGGAGGGCCCGAACACCGGGGAGCTGTTTTTT. Amino acid sequence: CASREGEGPNTGELFF.

The J gene is TRBJ2-3, the V gene TRBV13; D not resolved. CDR3 size: 13 residues. V lost 0 bases and J lost 4, with 5 bases in between. Germline assignment: CDR1 PRHDT and CDR2 FYEKMQ (reference sequence). CDR3 sequence reads: CASSLGVADTQYF. DNA of the CDR3: TGTGCCAGCAGCTTAGGCGTCGCAGATACGCAGTATTTT. The full variable domain, in which reference TRBV13 and TRBJ2-3 provide the parts outside the CDR3, is AAGVIQSPRHLIKEKRETATLKCYPIPRHDTVYWYQQGPGQDPQFLISFYEKMQSDKGSIPDRFSAQQFSDYHSELNMSSLELGDSALYFCASSLGVADTQYFGPGTRLTVL.

This clone was detected only once. The chain combines TRBV11-3 with TRBJ2-3; 8 bases are shared with TRBD2. The CDR3 sequence is 18 residues long. J lost 0 bases, V lost 4 bases, and 12 bases had no gene match. In germline, CDR1 is SGHNT, CDR2 YENEEA. The DNA for the CDR3 is TGTGCCAGCAGCTCCCACAGAGTAGCGGGGATTAGCACAGATACGCAGTATTTT. Translated: CASSSHRVAGISTDTQYF.

The chain employs TRBV27 and TRBJ1-5; 7 nucleotides line up with TRBD1. Germline CDR1 reads MNHEY; CDR2 reads SMNVEV (reference sequence). Trimming removed 5 bases from V and 6 bases from J; junction bases left unmatched: 10. The CDR3 has 15 amino acids. The CDR3 sequence is CASSTTTGRIQPQHF. CDR3 DNA sequence: TGTGCCAGCAGTACTACGACAGGGCGAATTCAGCCCCAGCATTTT.

The chain combines TRBV5-1 with TRBJ1-2; 10 nucleotides align to TRBD1. The CDR3 totals 15 residues. J was trimmed by 3 bases and V by 0 bases; bases with no gene match: 2. Germline loops: CDR1 SGHRS, CDR2 YFSETQ. The CDR3 nucleotides read TGCGCCAGCAGCTTGGTTGGGACAGGGGACTATGGCTACACCTTC. Its translation is CASSLVGTGDYGYTF.

The CDR3 protein is CASSLTEQGDIQYF. The CDR3 bases are TGTGCCAGCAGCTTGACGGAACAGGGAGACATTCAGTACTTC. V is TRBV7-9 and J is TRBJ2-4, with D possibly being TRBD1 (6 bases). This CDR3 comprises 14 residues. V was shortened by 3 bases and J by 8 bases, with 14 bases between the two germline ends. The V gene's germline CDR1 is SEHNR and CDR2 FQNEAQ (reference sequence).

The genes are TRBV14 and TRBJ1-1; 9 bases match TRBD1. Germline CDR1 SGHDN, CDR2 FVKESK. The CDR3 loop spans 17 amino acids. With V trimmed by 4 bases and J by 0 bases, 9 bases remained unmatched. CDR3 amino acids: CASSLTGQGLLNTEAFF. In DNA form, the CDR3 reads TGTGCCAGCAGCCTCACGGGACAGGGTCTTTTGAACACTGAAGCTTTCTTT.

The rearrangement joins TRBV7-2 to TRBJ2-3, with D maybe TRBD1 (5 bases). The CDR3 contains 13 residues. The germline gives CDR1 SGHTA, CDR2 FQGNSA. V was shortened by 6 bases and J by 6 bases, with 13 bases between the two germline ends. This CDR3 reads CASSSQGGDTQYF. The CDR3 bases are TGTGCCAGCAGTTCTCAGGGTGGGGATACGCAGTATTTT. Using reference TRBV7-2 and TRBJ2-3 for the parts outside the CDR3, the full variable domain is GAGVSQSPSNKVTEKGKDVELRCDPISGHTALYWYRQSLGQGLEFLIYFQGNSAPDKSGLPSDRFSAERTGGSVSTLTIQRTQQEDSAVYLCASSSQGGDTQYFGPGTRLTVL.

The V and J genes are TRBV2 and TRBJ2-7; tentative D call: TRBD1 (6 bases). V lost 9 bases and J lost 7, with 19 bases in between. The CDR3 is 13 amino acids. Germline V gives CDR1 SNHLY, CDR2 FYNNEI. CDR3 DNA sequence: TGTGCCAGTGGAGGAGGCAGGGGAAGGGAGCAGTACGTC. This codes for CASGGGRGREQYV.

The chain couples TRBV5-1 to TRBJ2-3; 7 positions match TRBD1. CDR1 and CDR2 (germline): SGHRS, YFSETQ. V gave up 3 bases and J gave up 0 bases; unmatched junction bases: 10. The CDR3 sequence is 17 residues long. The CDR3 DNA reads as TGCGCCAGCAGCTCGCCATGGACAGGCGAAAGCACAGATACGCAGTATTTT. Translation gives CASSSPWTGESTDTQYF.